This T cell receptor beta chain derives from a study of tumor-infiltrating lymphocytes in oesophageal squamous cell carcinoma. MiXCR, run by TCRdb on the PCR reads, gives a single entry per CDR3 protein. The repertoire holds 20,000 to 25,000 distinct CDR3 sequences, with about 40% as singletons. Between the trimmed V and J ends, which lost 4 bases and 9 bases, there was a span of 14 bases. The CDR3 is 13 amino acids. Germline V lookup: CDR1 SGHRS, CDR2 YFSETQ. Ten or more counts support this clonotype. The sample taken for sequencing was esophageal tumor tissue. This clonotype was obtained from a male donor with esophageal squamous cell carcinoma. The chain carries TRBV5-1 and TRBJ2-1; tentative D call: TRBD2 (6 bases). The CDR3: CASSSIQEGEQFF. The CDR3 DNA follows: TGCGCCAGCAGCAGTATACAGGAGGGTGAGCAGTTCTTC.